Listed here are 2 T cell receptor beta chains from one sample, sequenced in a study of T cell repertoires in aging, cancer and after chemotherapy. Peripheral blood genomic DNA, not sorted cells or RNA, was the template. Multiplex touch-down PCR with TRB-A/B primers amplified rearranged V-D-J TRB sequences. MiXCR, run by TCRdb on the multiplex PCR reads, gives a single entry per CDR3 protein. Here the sample spans thousands of distinct CDR3 sequences, less than 40% being singletons. Source material: blood. The receptors come from a human donor with a blood cancer.

This clonotype is classed as medium-sized. The rearrangement joins TRBV29-1 to TRBJ2-7; 9 bases are shared with TRBD1. Germline CDR1 and CDR2: SQVTM and ANQGSEA. The CDR3 covers 12 residues. After removal of 7 bases from V and 2 bases from J, the junction contained 3 bases not matched to a gene. The CDR3 is CSAGTGTYEQYF. CDR3 bases: TGCAGCGCCGGGACAGGGACCTACGAGCAGTACTTC.

Within the sample, this clonotype is medium-sized. This chain joins TRBV10-3 and TRBJ1-2; a possible D gene is TRBD1 (5 bases). The V end lost 3 bases, the J end lost 4 bases, and 15 bases lay between the germline ends. Germline V gene data show CDR1 as ENHRY and CDR2 as SYGVKD. CDR3 length equals 15 residues. The CDR3 protein is CAISDWDRRAYGYTF. The CDR3 DNA is TGTGCCATCAGTGATTGGGACCGACGCGCCTATGGCTACACCTTC.